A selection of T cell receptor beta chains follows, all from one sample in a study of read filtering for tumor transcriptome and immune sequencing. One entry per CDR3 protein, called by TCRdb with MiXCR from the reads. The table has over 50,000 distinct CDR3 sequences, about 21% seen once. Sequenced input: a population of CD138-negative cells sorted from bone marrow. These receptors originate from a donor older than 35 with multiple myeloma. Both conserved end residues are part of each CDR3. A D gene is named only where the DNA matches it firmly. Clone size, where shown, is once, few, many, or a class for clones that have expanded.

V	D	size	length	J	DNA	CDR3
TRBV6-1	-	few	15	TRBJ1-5	TGTGCCAGCAGCCTCGGGCCAGTAAGGAATCAGCCCCAGCATTTT	CASSLGPVRNQPQHF
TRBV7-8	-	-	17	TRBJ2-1	TGTGCCAGCAGTCCCGCCGTAGGAGGGAGCTCCTACAATGAGCAGTTCTTC	CASSPAVGGSSYNEQFF
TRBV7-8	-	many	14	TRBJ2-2	TGTGCCAGCAGCCTTAATTGGAACACCGGGGAGCTGTTTTTT	CASSLNWNTGELFF
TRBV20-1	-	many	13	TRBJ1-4	TGCAGTGCCTGGCGGGGCGCAGGTGAAAAACTGTTTTTT	CSAWRGAGEKLFF
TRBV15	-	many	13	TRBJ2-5	TGTGCCACCAGCAGAGATCCCGGGGAGACCCAGTACTTC	CATSRDPGETQYF
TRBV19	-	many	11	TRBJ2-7	TGTGCCAGTAGTACGAGGGACGAGCAGTACTTC	CASSTRDEQYF
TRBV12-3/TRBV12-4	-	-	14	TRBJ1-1	TGTGCCAGCAGCCCGGGCGGCCTGAACACTGAAGCTTTCTTT	CASSPGGLNTEAFF
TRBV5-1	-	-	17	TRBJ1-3	TGCGGCAGCAGCACCAGGGGAGGAGAATTCTCTGGAAACACCATATATTTT	CGSSTRGGEFSGNTIYF
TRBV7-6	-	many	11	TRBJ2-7	TGTGCCAGCAGCGACACCTACGAGCAGTACTTC	CASSDTYEQYF
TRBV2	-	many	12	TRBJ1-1	TGTGCCAGCAGTGAAGTTCGCACTGAAGCTTTCTTT	CASSEVRTEAFF
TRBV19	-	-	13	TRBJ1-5	TGTGCCAGTAGTATGGGGCCGAATCAGCCCCAGCATTTT	CASSMGPNQPQHF
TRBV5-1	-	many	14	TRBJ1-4	TGCGCCAGCAGCTTGGAGGGGACCCCTAACCCGCTGTTTTTT	CASSLEGTPNPLFF
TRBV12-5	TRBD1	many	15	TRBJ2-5	TGTGCTAGTGGTTCGCCGGGACAGGGGATTCCGGCCCAGTACTTC	CASGSPGQGIPAQYF
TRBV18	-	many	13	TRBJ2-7	TGTGCCAGCTCACTGGGACCGCTCTACGAGCAGTACTTC	CASSLGPLYEQYF
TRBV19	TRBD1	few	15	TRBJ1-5	TGTGCCAGTAGTATTGGTTCAGGGGGGAATCAGCCCCAGCATTTT	CASSIGSGGNQPQHF
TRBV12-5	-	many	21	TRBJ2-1	TGTGCTAGTGGTTTCCGAGGCCTACCAGGGTTCTCTGCGAGCTCCTACAATGAGCAGTTCTTC	CASGFRGLPGFSASSYNEQFF
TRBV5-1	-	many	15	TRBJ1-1	TGCGCCAGCAGCTTGGAGGGGCGGAAGAACACTGAAGCTTTCTTT	CASSLEGRKNTEAFF
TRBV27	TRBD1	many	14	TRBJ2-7	TGTGCCAGCAGTCCAGGGGGCGCGGTACGTGGGCAGTACTTC	CASSPGGAVRGQYF
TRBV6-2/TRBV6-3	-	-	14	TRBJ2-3	TGTGCCAGCAGCCCTTCGGTGAGCACAGATACGCAGTATTTT	CASSPSVSTDTQYF
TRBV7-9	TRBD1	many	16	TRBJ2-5	TGTGCCAGCAGCCGAGGACAGGGGGCAATTGGAGAGACCCAGTACTTC	CASSRGQGAIGETQYF
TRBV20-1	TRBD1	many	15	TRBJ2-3	TGCAGTGCCCAGGGGACAGGGCCCATTACAGATACGCAGTATTTT	CSAQGTGPITDTQYF
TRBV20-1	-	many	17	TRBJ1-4	TGCAGTGCTAGAGACGGGGGGCTACCCACAACTAATGAAAAACTGTTTTTT	CSARDGGLPTTNEKLFF
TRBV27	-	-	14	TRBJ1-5	TGTGCCAGCAGTTTAGGGGGGAGCACAGAAACGCAGCATTTT	CASSLGGSTETQHF
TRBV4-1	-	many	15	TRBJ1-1	TGCGCCAGCAGCCAAGGCTGGAGGGGGAACACTGAAGCTTTCTTT	CASSQGWRGNTEAFF
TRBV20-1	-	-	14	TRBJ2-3	TGCAGTTACTTAACGGGAGACGGGTCAGATACGCAGTATTTT	CSYLTGDGSDTQYF
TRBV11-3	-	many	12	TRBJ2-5	TGTGCCAGCAGCTTTAACCAAGAGACCCAGTACTTC	CASSFNQETQYF
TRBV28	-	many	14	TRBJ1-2	TGTGCCAGCAGTTTAGATGGACAGTACTATGGCTACACCTTC	CASSLDGQYYGYTF
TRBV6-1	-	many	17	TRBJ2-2	TGTGCCAGCAGTACAGTGTACGGGGTCCTTACGACCGGGGAGCTGTTTTTT	CASSTVYGVLTTGELFF
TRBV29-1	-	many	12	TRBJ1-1	TGCAGCGGAGAGCAGGGAGGAACTGAAGCTTTCTTT	CSGEQGGTEAFF
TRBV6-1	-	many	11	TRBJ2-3	TGTGCCAGCACTTCCACAGATACGCAGTATTTT	CASTSTDTQYF
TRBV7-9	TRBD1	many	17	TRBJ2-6	TGTGCCAGCAGCTTCACGGGACAGCTCTCTGGGGCCAACGTCCTGACTTTC	CASSFTGQLSGANVLTF
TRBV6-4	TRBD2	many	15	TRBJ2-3	TGTGCCAGCAGTGAGGCGGGGGGACACACAGATACGCAGTATTTT	CASSEAGGHTDTQYF
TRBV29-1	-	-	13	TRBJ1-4	TGCAGCGTTGTATCGGCAGGGGACGAAAAACTGTTTTTT	CSVVSAGDEKLFF
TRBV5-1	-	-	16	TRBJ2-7	TGCGCCAGCAGCGTCCCCGGGAGTAGCAGGGTTGGCGAGCAGTACTTC	CASSVPGSSRVGEQYF
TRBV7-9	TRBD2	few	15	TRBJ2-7	TGTGCCACCTGGTCCGGGACTAGCGGAACCTACGAGCAGTACTTC	CATWSGTSGTYEQYF
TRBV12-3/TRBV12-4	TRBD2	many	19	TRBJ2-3	TGTGCCAGCAGTTTGGGACTAGCGGGGGGTGGTTCTAGCACAGATACGCAGTATTTT	CASSLGLAGGGSSTDTQYF
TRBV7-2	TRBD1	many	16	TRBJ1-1	TGTGCCAGCAGCACGGGACAGGGGGCTGTGAACACTGAAGCTTTCTTT	CASSTGQGAVNTEAFF
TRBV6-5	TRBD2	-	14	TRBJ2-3	TGTGCCAGCAGAGCGGGACGAACCACAGATACGCAGTATTTT	CASRAGRTTDTQYF
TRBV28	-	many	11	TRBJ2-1	TGTGCAACCGCCTCCTACAATGAGCAGTTCTTC	CATASYNEQFF
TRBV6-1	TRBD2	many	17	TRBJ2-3	TGTGCCAGCAACATAGCATGGACTAGCGGCCTCGTAGATACGCAGTATTTT	CASNIAWTSGLVDTQYF
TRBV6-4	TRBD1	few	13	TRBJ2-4	TGTGCCAGCAGTCCCAGGACAGGGGGAGTTCAGTACTTC	CASSPRTGGVQYF
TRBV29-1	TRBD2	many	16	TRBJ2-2	TGCAGCCCCGGGAGAGGACTAGCGGAGAACACCGGGGAGCTGTTTTTT	CSPGRGLAENTGELFF
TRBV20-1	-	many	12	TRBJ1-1	TGCAGTGCTAGAGATATGAACACTGAAGCTTTCTTT	CSARDMNTEAFF
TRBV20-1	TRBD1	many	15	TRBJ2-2	TGCAGTGCTGGCCGGGACAGGGTTTACACCGGGGAGCTGTTTTTT	CSAGRDRVYTGELFF
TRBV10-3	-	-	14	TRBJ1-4	TGTGCCATCAGTGGGTTAGGCTCTAATGAAAAACTGTTTTTT	CAISGLGSNEKLFF